Below are 32 T cell receptor beta chains sequenced from a single sample in a study of low-dose radiotherapy and immunotherapy resistance in tumors. Covering alpha and beta chains, TRAV- and TRBV-specific primers were used for the first-strand cDNA. With a constant-region primer and a V-primer adapter, TCRs were subjected to around 20 PCR cycles of amplification. TCRdb reanalysed the reads using MiXCR and keeps one entry per CDR3 protein. The sample yields approximately 7,800 distinct CDR3 sequences, about 50% seen once. These receptors were obtained from a human donor with advanced metastatic prostate, ovarian, gallbladder or colorectal cancer (not recorded which). This table probably holds off-target reads from a library built for another chain.

This chain uses TRBV5-5 with TRBJ1-5; possible D gene TRBD1, 5 bases. The CDR3 extends over 14 amino acids. Between the trimmed V and J ends, which lost 2 bases and 5 bases, there was a span of 11 bases. Germline CDR1 is SGHKS and CDR2 is YYEKEE (reference sequence). The CDR3 bases are TGTGCCAGCAGCTTCAGGGAAGGAGATCAGCCCCAGCATTTT. It encodes CASSFREGDQPQHF.

This clonotype has a handful of counts. The chain recombines TRBV7-9 with TRBJ1-2; D is possibly TRBD1 (6 bases). The CDR3 has 14 amino acids. V was shortened by 5 bases and J by 1 base, with 11 bases between the two germline ends. Germline V gene data show CDR1 as SEHNR and CDR2 as FQNEAQ (reference sequence). CDR3 coding DNA: TGTGCCAGCAGCCCCCGGACAGATAACTATGGCTACACCTTC. This encodes CASSPRTDNYGYTF.

The rearrangement uses TRBV28 and TRBJ2-1; 7 bases agree with TRBD2. V shed 6 bases and J 2 bases; nucleotides not matched to a gene: 10. The CDR3 is 16 amino acids. CDR1 and CDR2 (germline): MDHEN, SYDVKM. This CDR3 reads CASSHGRLAAYNEQFF. The DNA for the CDR3 is TGTGCCAGCAGCCACGGGAGGCTAGCGGCCTACAATGAGCAGTTCTTC.

This clonotype was observed a handful of times. This rearrangement joins TRBV29-1 to TRBJ2-3; D is ambiguous. This CDR3 contains 12 residues. Trimming removed 1 base from V and 4 bases from J, with 6 bases in between. Germline-derived CDR1 and CDR2 are SQVTM and ANQGSEA. The CDR3 DNA reads TGCAGCGTTGAAGCCAGGTCAGATACGCAGTATTTT. Its protein is CSVEARSDTQYF.

The CDR3 nucleotides read TGCAGCGTCCGGGGTACAGGTATGAACGAGCAGTACTTC. It encodes CSVRGTGMNEQYF. This sequence joins TRBV29-1 and TRBJ2-7; either TRBD1 or TRBD2 may fit D (5 bases each). This CDR3 spans 13 amino acids. Trimming cost V 6 bases and J 5 bases, with 17 bases left between them. Germline CDR1 is SQVTM and CDR2 is ANQGSEA.

This clonotype has only a few counts. The chain recombines TRBV9 with TRBJ2-3, with D tentatively TRBD2 (5 bases). Per the germline V gene, CDR1 is SGDLS and CDR2 is YYNGEE. With 7 bases removed from V and 0 bases from J, the gap between germline ends came to 15 bases. The CDR3 runs to 15 residues. In DNA form, the CDR3 reads TGTGCCAGCCTGAATCTAGCCCCTAGCACAGATACGCAGTATTTT. As protein: CASLNLAPSTDTQYF.

V gene TRBV2 combines with J gene TRBJ2-7; TRBD1 aligns across 10 bases. After removal of 7 bases from V and 1 base from J, the junction contained 7 bases not matched to a gene. The CDR3 runs to 15 residues. Germline V CDR1 and CDR2: SNHLY, FYNNEI. CDR3: CASKTVGQGSYEQYF. The DNA for the CDR3 is TGTGCCAGCAAGACTGTGGGACAGGGGTCCTACGAGCAGTACTTC.

The table lists this clonotype with a few counts. The chain recombines TRBV7-2 with TRBJ2-7; a possible D gene is TRBD2 (5 bases). CDR3 size: 16 residues. Germline V gene data show CDR1 as SGHTA and CDR2 as FQGNSA. V lost 2 bases and J 0 bases, leaving 14 bases between the germline ends. The CDR3 DNA reads TGTGCCAGCAGCTTATTTGGGAGAGCGTACTCCTACGAGCAGTACTTC. As protein: CASSLFGRAYSYEQYF.

The chain employs TRBV18 and TRBJ2-4; perhaps D is TRBD1 or TRBD2 (5 bases each). This CDR3 spans 13 amino acids. CDR1 is KGHSH, CDR2 LQKENI, per germline. V was clipped by 7 bases and J by 7 bases, with 14 bases between them. The CDR3 loop is CASLTDWENIQYF. The CDR3 DNA is TGTGCCAGCTTGACAGATTGGGAGAACATTCAGTACTTC.

The chain links TRBV28 to TRBJ2-1, with D perhaps matching TRBD1 (6 bases). CDR1 MDHEN and CDR2 SYDVKM come from the germline V gene. CDR3 length equals 12 residues. The CDR3 nucleotides are TGTGGATCGGGACAAGCCTACAATGAGCAGTTCTTC. Its protein product is CGSGQAYNEQFF.

The chain couples TRBV9 to TRBJ2-1; TRBD2 matches at 8 bases. Per germline, CDR1 SGDLS and CDR2 YYNGEE. Trimming at V came to 3 bases and at J to 1 base, leaving 3 bases not matched to a gene. The CDR3 contains 15 residues. The CDR3 spells CASSAAGGSYNEQFF. The CDR3 nucleotides read TGTGCCAGCAGCGCCGCGGGAGGTTCCTACAATGAGCAGTTCTTC.

This clonotype was seen more than once but under ten times. The chain couples TRBV28 to TRBJ1-5; tentative D call: TRBD1 (5 bases). The length of the CDR3 is 15 residues. CDR1 and CDR2 (germline): MDHEN, SYDVKM. The V gene lost 6 bases and the J gene lost 1 base, with 13 bases spanning the gap. CDR3 bases: TGTGCCAGCAGGCGATCGGGGGTAAGCAATCAGCCCCAGCATTTT. The encoded protein is CASRRSGVSNQPQHF.

This rearrangement joins TRBV18 to TRBJ2-5; 8 nucleotides align to TRBD1. The V gene end was trimmed by 4 bases and the J gene end by 4 bases; junction bases not matched to a gene: 5. CDR1 and CDR2 from the germline V gene are KGHSH and LQKENI. The CDR3 consists of 14 residues. The CDR3 DNA reads TGTGCCAGCTCACTTGGACAGGGCAGAGAGACCCAGTACTTC. Translating gives CASSLGQGRETQYF.

The chain joins TRBV2 to TRBJ2-2, with TRBD2 identical over 8 bases. Germline V gene lookup returns CDR1 SNHLY and CDR2 FYNNEI. The junction had 2 bases not matched to a gene; V was cut back by 2 bases and J by 0 bases. The CDR3 loop spans 16 amino acids. The DNA for the CDR3 is TGTGCCAGCAGTGAATTGGGACTAGCGAACACCGGGGAGCTGTTTTTT. It codes for CASSELGLANTGELFF.

This clonotype was seen a handful of times. This sequence joins TRBV9 and TRBJ2-1; weak D call: TRBD1 (6 bases). This CDR3 is built from 15 residues. Germline V gene data show CDR1 as SGDLS and CDR2 as YYNGEE. V was clipped by 4 bases and J by 0 bases, with 11 bases between them. The CDR3 region has the DNA TGTGCCAGCAGCACCCGACAGGACTCCTACAATGAGCAGTTCTTC. It codes for CASSTRQDSYNEQFF.

The chain employs TRBV3-2 and TRBJ1-1. TRBV3-2 is marked as a pseudogene. The CDR3 consists of 13 residues. The CDR3 loop is CASSQSTNTEAFF. DNA for the CDR3: TGTGCCAGCAGCCAATCTACGAACACTGAAGCTTTCTTT.

J is TRBJ2-5 and V is TRBV4-1; 7 bases are shared with TRBD1. With 4 bases clipped from V and 5 bases from J, the junction kept 10 bases outside the gene matches. CDR3 length: 15 residues. The V gene's germline CDR1 is MGHRA and CDR2 YSYEKL. The CDR3 spells CASSRGSGGTETQYF. CDR3 nucleotides: TGCGCCAGCAGCCGTGGGTCAGGGGGAACGGAGACCCAGTACTTC.

The rearrangement uses TRBV29-1 and TRBJ2-1, with a possible D match to TRBD2 (5 bases). V lost 4 bases and J lost 9, with 16 bases in between. Looked up from germline, CDR1 is SQVTM and CDR2 is ANQGSEA. This CDR3 contains 13 residues. The CDR3 DNA reads as TGCAGCGTTGCGTGGGTTGGGAGAGGTGAGCAGTTCTTC. Its protein product is CSVAWVGRGEQFF.

This chain connects TRBV6-8 to TRBJ2-7; D perhaps matches TRBD1 (5 bases). CDR3 length equals 17 residues. The germline V gene encodes CDR1 MNHGY and CDR2 SAAAGT. Trimming pared 6 bases from V and 2 bases from J, leaving 23 bases between. The CDR3 DNA reads TGTGCCAGCAGGAGAGTCGGAAGGGGCCTTACCACCTACGAGCAGTACTTC. Translated, it gives CASRRVGRGLTTYEQYF.

In this sample, this clonotype turned up a few times. The J gene is TRBJ2-3, the V gene TRBV7-3; D is unclear. The V and J ends lost 5 bases and 8 bases respectively, with 14 bases between them. Germline lookup yields CDR1 SGHTA and CDR2 FQGTGA. The CDR3 spans 13 residues. This CDR3 reads CASSHDPRATQYF. In nucleotides, the CDR3 is TGTGCCAGCAGCCACGACCCCCGGGCTACGCAGTATTTT.

This chain links TRBV20-1 with TRBJ2-1; TRBD2 matches at 15 bases. Germline V gene lookup returns CDR1 DFQATT and CDR2 SNEGSKA (reference sequence). V gave up 2 bases and J gave up 4 bases; unmatched junction bases: 3. The CDR3 loop spans 16 amino acids. The CDR3 DNA reads TGCAGTGCTAGATGGACTAGCGGGAGGGTTTACAATGAGCAGTTCTTC. Its translation: CSARWTSGRVYNEQFF.

The table lists this clonotype with a few counts. This sequence joins TRBV28 and TRBJ1-2, with TRBD1 matching over 8 bases. CDR1 and CDR2 from the germline V gene are MDHEN and SYDVKM. The V gene end was trimmed by 6 bases and the J gene end by 6 bases; junction bases not matched to a gene: 6. The length of the CDR3 is 13 residues. DNA of the CDR3: TGTGCCAGCAGGTGGGACAGGAGTAATGGCTACACCTTC. It specifies CASRWDRSNGYTF.

The rearrangement links TRBV29-1 to TRBJ2-2; maybe TRBD2 (6 bases). In germline, CDR1 is SQVTM, CDR2 ANQGSEA. The CDR3 is made up of 14 amino acids. V was shortened by 7 bases and J by 5 bases, with 17 bases between the two germline ends. The CDR3 sequence is CSGGPGLETGELFF. The CDR3, as DNA: TGCAGCGGGGGACCGGGACTGGAGACCGGGGAGCTGTTTTTT.

The sample holds a few counts of this clonotype. The V call is TRBV11-1, the J call TRBJ1-4; no definite D call. V shed 5 bases and J shed 4 bases, with 14 bases lying between them. The length of the CDR3 is 15 residues. Germline lookup yields CDR1 SGHAT and CDR2 FQDESV (reference sequence). The DNA for the CDR3 is TGTGCCAGCAGCCGGCGGGGTCTTGGTAATGAAAAACTGTTTTTT. Amino acids: CASSRRGLGNEKLFF. The complete variable domain, with remaining parts taken from reference TRBV11-1 and TRBJ1-4, reads EAEVAQSPRYKITEKSQAVAFWCDPISGHATLYWYRQILGQGPELLVQFQDESVVDDSQLPKDRFSAERLKGVDSTLKIQPAELGDSAMYLCASSRRGLGNEKLFFGSGTQLSVL.

This rearrangement joins TRBV5-1 to TRBJ2-3, with 7 bases fitting TRBD1. This CDR3 contains 16 residues. V lost 4 bases to trimming and J lost 6 bases; unmatched junction nucleotides: 14. CDR1 and CDR2 from the germline V gene are SGHRS and YFSETQ. CDR3 DNA sequence: TGCGCCAGCAGCCCCGGGACAGTGAGTCTTTCGGATACGCAGTATTTT. Protein sequence: CASSPGTVSLSDTQYF.

This clonotype turned up a few times. This sequence joins TRBV9 and TRBJ1-1, with TRBD1 as a possible D gene (5 bases). Looked up from germline, CDR1 is SGDLS and CDR2 is YYNGEE. V lost 0 bases and J lost 6, with 15 bases in between. CDR3 size: 15 residues. CDR3 in DNA: TGTGCCAGCAGCGTAGGTGTCACAGGAAGCTCTGAAGCTTTCTTT. It codes for CASSVGVTGSSEAFF.

V usage is TRBV5-1 and J usage is TRBJ2-7; TRBD2 agrees at 11 bases. The germline V gene has CDR1 SGHRS and CDR2 YFSETQ. J was trimmed by 6 bases and V by 1 base; bases with no gene match: 6. The CDR3 consists of 15 residues. The CDR3 DNA reads TGCGCCAGCAGCTTGATGGCTAGCGGGGGGAGCGAGCAGTACTTC. As protein: CASSLMASGGSEQYF.

The CDR3 sequence is CASSPRGVSYEQYF. CDR3 coding DNA: TGTGCCAGCAGCCCCAGAGGGGTGTCCTACGAGCAGTACTTC. The chain has TRBV28 and TRBJ2-7; D possibly uses TRBD1 or TRBD2 (5 bases each). The germline CDR1 and CDR2 sequences are MDHEN and SYDVKM. V was trimmed by 6 bases and J by 1 base, leaving 13 bases between them. This CDR3 is 14 amino acids long.

The chain uses TRBV20-1 and TRBJ2-1; tentatively, D is TRBD1 or TRBD2 (6 bases each). This CDR3 contains 11 residues. V lost 3 bases to trimming and J lost 9 bases, with 9 bases between them. Germline CDR1 reads DFQATT; CDR2 reads SNEGSKA (reference sequence). As DNA, the CDR3 is TGCAGTGCTAGCGGGGGCAGTGAGCAGTTCTTC. Translated: CSASGGSEQFF.

The chain is built from TRBV6-6 and TRBJ2-7, with D possibly called TRBD1 or TRBD2 (6 bases each). Germline CDR1 reads MNHNY; CDR2 reads SVGAGI (reference sequence). Trimming removed 10 bases at V and 10 bases at J, with 17 bases between. The CDR3 covers 11 residues. The CDR3 region is CATFLGGHQYF. For the CDR3, the DNA is TGTGCCACCTTCCTCGGGGGACATCAGTACTTC.

This clonotype was detected only once. The chain combines TRBV2 with TRBJ1-6; D is undetermined. The CDR3 is made up of 14 amino acids. Germline CDR1 and CDR2: SNHLY and FYNNEI. Trimming pared 4 bases from V and 4 bases from J, leaving 8 bases between. This chain's CDR3 is CASSVRDYNSPLHF. In DNA form, the CDR3 reads TGTGCCAGCAGTGTTAGGGATTATAATTCACCCCTCCACTTT.

V usage is TRBV3-1 and J usage is TRBJ1-1, with 9 bases matching TRBD1. The CDR3 totals 15 residues. J gave up 2 bases and V 4 bases, and 5 bases lay outside the gene matches. Germline V gives CDR1 LGHDT, CDR2 YNNKEL (reference sequence). The CDR3 nucleotides are TGTGCCAGCAGCCTAGACAGGGGGTTTAACACTGAAGCTTTCTTT. It yields the protein CASSLDRGFNTEAFF. The variable domain in full, completed from reference TRBV3-1 and TRBJ1-1, reads DTAVSQTPKYLVTQMGNDKSIKCEQNLGHDTMYWYKQDSKKFLKIMFSYNNKELIINETVPNRFSPKSPDKAHLNLHINSLELGDSAVYFCASSLDRGFNTEAFFGQGTRLTVV.